This T cell receptor (beta chain) is drawn from a study of response to subunit inactivated influenza vaccine. Notes on this clonotype: The antigen is undetermined.

The study's findings and limits: T cells newly recruited by each seasonal influenza vaccination are few, the authors suggested.

TCRdb fed the RT-PCR reads into MiXCR, producing one record per CDR3 protein. The profile shows fewer than 750,000 distinct CDR3 sequences, 11% to 15% of them singletons. The receptor's source is a man aged 50-59 years who received an inactivated influenza vaccine. This sample comprised PBMCs from blood, obtained less than 13 days after vaccination.

CDR3 loop: CASRNDQVDTQYF. In nucleotides, the CDR3 is TGTGCCAGCAGGAATGACCAGGTGGACACGCAGTATTTT. The V gene is TRBV5-4, the J gene TRBJ2-3, with no clear D. The germline V gene encodes CDR1 SGHNT and CDR2 YYREEE (reference sequence). The V and J ends lost 5 bases and 9 bases respectively, with 16 bases between them. This CDR3 has 13 residues.